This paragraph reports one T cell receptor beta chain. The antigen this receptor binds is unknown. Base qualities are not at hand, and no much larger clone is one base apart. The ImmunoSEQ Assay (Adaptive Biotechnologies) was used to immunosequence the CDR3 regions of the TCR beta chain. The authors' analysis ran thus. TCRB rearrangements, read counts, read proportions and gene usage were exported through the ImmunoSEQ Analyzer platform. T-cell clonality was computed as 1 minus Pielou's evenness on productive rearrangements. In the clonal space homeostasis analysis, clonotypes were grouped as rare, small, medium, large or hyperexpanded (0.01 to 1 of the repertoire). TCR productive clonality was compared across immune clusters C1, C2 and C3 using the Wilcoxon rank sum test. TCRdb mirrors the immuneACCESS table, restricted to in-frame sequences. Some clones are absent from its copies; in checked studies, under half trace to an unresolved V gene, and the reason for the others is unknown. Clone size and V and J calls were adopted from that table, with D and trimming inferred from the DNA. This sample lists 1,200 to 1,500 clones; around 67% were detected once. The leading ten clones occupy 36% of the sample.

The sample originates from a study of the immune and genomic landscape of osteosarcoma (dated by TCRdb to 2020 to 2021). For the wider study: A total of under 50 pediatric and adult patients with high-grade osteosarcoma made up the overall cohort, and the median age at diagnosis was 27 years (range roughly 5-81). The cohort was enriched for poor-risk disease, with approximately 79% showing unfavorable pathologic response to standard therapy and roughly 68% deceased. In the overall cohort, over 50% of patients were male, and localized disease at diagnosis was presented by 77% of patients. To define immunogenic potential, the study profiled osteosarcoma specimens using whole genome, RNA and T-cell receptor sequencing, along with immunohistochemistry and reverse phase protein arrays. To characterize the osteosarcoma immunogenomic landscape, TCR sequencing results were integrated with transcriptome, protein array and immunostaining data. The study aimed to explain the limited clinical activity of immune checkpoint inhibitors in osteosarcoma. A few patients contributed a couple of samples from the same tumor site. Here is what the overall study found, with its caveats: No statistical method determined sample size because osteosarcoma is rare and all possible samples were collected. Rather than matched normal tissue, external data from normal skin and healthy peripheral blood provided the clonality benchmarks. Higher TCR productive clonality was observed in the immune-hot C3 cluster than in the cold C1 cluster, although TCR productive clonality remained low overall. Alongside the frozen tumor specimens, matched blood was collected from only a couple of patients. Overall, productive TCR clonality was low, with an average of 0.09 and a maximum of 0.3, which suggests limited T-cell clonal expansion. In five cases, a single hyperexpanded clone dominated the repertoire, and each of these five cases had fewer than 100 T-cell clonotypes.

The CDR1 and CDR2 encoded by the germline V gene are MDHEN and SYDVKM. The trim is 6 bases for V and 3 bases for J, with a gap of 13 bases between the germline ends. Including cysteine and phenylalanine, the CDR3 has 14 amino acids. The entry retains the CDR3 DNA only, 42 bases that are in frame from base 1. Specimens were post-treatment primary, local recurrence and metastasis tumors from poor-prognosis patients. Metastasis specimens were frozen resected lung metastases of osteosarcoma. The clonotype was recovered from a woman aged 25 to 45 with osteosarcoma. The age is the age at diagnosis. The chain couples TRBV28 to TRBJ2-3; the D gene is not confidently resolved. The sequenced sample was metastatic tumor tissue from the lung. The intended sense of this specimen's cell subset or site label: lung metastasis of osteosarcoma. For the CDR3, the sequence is CASSGLPPTDTQYF. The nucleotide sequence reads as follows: TGTGCCAGCAGCGGCCTTCCACCTACAGATACGCAGTATTTT.